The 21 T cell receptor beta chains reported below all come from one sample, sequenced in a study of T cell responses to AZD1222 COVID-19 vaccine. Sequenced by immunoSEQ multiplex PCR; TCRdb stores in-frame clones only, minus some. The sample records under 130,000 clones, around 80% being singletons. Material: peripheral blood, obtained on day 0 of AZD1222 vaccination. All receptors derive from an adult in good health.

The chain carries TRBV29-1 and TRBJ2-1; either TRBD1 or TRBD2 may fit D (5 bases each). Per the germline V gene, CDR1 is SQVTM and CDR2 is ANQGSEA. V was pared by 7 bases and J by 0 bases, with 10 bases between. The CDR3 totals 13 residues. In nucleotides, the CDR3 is TGCAGCGCCAGGGAGAGCTCCTACAATGAGCAGTTCTTC. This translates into CSARESSYNEQFF.

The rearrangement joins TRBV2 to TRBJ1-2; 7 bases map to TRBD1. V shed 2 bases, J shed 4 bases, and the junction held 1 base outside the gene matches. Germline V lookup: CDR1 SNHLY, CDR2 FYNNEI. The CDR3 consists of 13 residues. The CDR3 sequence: CASSEWDSYGYTF. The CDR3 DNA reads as TGTGCCAGCAGTGAATGGGACAGCTATGGCTACACCTTC.

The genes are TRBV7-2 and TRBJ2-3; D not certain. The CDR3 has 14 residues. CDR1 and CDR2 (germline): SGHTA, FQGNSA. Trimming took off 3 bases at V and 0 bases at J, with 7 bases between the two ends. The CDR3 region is CASSFSPSTDTQYF. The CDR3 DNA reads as TGTGCCAGCAGCTTTTCCCCGAGCACAGATACGCAGTATTTT.

DNA for the CDR3: TGTGCCAGCAGCTTAGTAGGGCTAGCGGTACCTGATACGCAGTATTTT. Amino acids: CASSLVGLAVPDTQYF. The chain uses TRBV11-2 and TRBJ2-3; TRBD2 agrees at 7 bases. After removal of 1 base from V and 6 bases from J, the junction contained 10 bases not matched to a gene. CDR3 length: 16 residues. CDR1 SGHAT and CDR2 FQNNGV come from the germline V gene.

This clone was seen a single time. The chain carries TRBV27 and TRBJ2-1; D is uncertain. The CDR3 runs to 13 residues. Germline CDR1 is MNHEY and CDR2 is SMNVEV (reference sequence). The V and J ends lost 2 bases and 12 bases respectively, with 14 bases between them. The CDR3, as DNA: TGTGCCAGCAGTTTAGTGGACGGCACGGGGCAGTTCTTC. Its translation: CASSLVDGTGQFF.

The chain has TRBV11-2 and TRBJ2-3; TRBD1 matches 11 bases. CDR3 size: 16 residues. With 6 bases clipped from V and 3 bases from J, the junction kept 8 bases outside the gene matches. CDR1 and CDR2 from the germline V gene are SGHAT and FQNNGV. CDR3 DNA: TGTGCCAGCAGTCTTCTCCGGGACAGGGGGACAGATACGCAGTATTTT. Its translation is CASSLLRDRGTDTQYF.

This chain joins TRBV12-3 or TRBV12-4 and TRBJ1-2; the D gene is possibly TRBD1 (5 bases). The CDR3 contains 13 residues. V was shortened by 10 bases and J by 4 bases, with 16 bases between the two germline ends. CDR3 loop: CATQQGYRYGYTF. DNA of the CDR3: TGTGCCACCCAGCAGGGATACCGCTATGGCTACACCTTC.

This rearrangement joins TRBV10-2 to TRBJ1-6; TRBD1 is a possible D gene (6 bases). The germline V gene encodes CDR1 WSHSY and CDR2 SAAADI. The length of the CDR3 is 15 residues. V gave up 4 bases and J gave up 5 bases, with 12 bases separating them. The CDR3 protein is CASSGRGADNSPLHF. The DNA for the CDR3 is TGCGCCAGCAGTGGCAGGGGCGCGGATAATTCACCCCTCCACTTT.

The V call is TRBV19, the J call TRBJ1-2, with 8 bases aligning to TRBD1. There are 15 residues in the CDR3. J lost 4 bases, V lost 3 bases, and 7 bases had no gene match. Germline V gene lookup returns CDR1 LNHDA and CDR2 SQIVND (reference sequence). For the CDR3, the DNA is TGTGCCAGTAGTATTTCCGACAGGGGAGGCTATGGCTACACCTTC. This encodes CASSISDRGGYGYTF.

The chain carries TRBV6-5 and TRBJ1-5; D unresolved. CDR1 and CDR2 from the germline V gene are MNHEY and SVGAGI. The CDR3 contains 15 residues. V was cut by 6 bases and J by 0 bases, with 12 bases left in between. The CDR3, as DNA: TGTGCCAGCAGGGTATCAGCGGATAGCAATCAGCCCCAGCATTTT. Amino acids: CASRVSADSNQPQHF.

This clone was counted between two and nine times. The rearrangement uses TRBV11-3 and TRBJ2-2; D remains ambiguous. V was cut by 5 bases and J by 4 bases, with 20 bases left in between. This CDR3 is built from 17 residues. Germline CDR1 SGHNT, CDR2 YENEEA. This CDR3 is CASSAGSDYFGTGELFF. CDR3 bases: TGTGCCAGCAGCGCAGGCAGCGATTACTTTGGCACCGGGGAGCTGTTTTTT.

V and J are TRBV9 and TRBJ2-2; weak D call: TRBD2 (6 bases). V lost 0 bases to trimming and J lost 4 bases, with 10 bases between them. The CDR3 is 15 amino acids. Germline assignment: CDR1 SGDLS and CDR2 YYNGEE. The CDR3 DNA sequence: TGTGCCAGCAGCGTAGGGACTAAAATCACCGGGGAGCTGTTTTTT. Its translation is CASSVGTKITGELFF.

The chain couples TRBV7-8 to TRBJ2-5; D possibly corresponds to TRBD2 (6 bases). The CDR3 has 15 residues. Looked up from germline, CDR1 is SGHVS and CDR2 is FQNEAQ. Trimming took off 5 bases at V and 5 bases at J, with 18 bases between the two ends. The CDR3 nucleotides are TGTGCCAGCAGCAGGGGTCGGGGGTTGGCGGAGACCCAGTACTTC. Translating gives CASSRGRGLAETQYF.

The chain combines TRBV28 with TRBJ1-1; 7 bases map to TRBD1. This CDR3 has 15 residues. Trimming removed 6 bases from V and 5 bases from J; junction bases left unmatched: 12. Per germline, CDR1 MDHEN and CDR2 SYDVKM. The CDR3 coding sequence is TGTGCCAGCAGAGTCTCGCAGGGGGGCTTTACTGAAGCTTTCTTT. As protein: CASRVSQGGFTEAFF.

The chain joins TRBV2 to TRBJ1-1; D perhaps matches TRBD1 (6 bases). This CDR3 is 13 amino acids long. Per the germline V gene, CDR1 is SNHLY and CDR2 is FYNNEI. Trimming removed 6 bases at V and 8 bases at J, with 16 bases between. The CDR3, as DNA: TGTGCCAGCAGCGACCAAACCGGGACAGAAGCTTTCTTT. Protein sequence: CASSDQTGTEAFF.

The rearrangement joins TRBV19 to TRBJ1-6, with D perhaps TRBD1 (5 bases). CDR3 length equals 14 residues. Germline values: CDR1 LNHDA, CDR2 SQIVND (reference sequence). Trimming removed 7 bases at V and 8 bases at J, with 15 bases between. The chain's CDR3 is CASKYDSQDSPLHF. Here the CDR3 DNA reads TGTGCCAGTAAATACGACAGCCAAGATTCACCCCTCCACTTT.

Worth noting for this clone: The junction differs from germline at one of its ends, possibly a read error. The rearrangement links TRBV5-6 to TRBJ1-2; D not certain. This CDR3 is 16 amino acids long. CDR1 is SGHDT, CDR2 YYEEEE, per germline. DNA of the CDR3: TGTGCCAGCAGCGTCCGGGTCGCCGCGCCTAAGTATGGCTACACCTTC. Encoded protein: CASSVRVAAPKYGYTF. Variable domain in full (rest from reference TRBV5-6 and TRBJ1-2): DAGVTQSPTHLIKTRGQQVTLRCSPKSGHDTVSWYQQALGQGPQFIFQYYEEEERQRGNFPDRFSGHQFPNYSSELNVNALLLGDSALYLCASSVRVAAPKYGYTFGSGTRLTVV.

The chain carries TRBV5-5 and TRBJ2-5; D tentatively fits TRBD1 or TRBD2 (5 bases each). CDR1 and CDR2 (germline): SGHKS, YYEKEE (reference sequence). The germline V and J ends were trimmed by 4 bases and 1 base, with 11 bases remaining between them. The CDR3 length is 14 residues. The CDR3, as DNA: TGTGCCAGCAGCCGAAGAGGGGCCCAAGAGACCCAGTACTTC. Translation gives CASSRRGAQETQYF.

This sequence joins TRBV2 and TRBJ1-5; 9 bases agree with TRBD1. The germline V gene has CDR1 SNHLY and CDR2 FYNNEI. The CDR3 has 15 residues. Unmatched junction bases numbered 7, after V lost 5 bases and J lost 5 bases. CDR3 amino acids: CASSTGQGQYQPQHF. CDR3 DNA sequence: TGTGCCAGCAGTACCGGACAGGGGCAGTATCAGCCCCAGCATTTT.

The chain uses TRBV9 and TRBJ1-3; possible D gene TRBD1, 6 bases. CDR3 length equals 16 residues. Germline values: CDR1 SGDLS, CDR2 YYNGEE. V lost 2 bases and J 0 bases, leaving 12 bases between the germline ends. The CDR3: CASSVNLDSSGNTIYF. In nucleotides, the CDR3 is TGTGCCAGCAGCGTTAACTTGGACAGCTCTGGAAACACCATATATTTT.

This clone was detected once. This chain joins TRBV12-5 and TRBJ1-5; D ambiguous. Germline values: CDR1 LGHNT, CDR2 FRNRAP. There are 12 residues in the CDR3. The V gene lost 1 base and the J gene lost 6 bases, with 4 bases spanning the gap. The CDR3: CASGLDVQPQHF. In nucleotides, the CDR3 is TGTGCTAGTGGTTTGGACGTTCAGCCCCAGCATTTT. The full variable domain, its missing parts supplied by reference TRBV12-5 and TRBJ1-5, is DARVTQTPRHKVTEMGQEVTMRCQPILGHNTVFWYRQTMMQGLELLAYFRNRAPLDDSGMPKDRFSAEMPDATLATLKIQPSEPRDSAVYFCASGLDVQPQHFGDGTRLSIL.